Following are 32 T cell receptor beta chains from one sample sequenced in a study of blood T cell repertoires in COVID-19. TCRdb's table, derived via immunoSEQ multiplex PCR, lists solely in-frame clones and lacks some. Here the sample spans 150,000 to 200,000 clones, around nine tenths being singletons. The sample comprised peripheral blood. The origin of the receptors is a man aged 18 to 30 with active or convalescent COVID-19.

The V call is TRBV12-5, the J call TRBJ2-2; 12 bases map to TRBD2. The ends lost 0 bases at V and 6 bases at J; junction bases unmatched: 14. Germline CDR1 is LGHNT and CDR2 is FRNRAP. The CDR3 runs 20 residues. This chain's CDR3 is CASGLVYGPSGRATPGELFF. As DNA, the CDR3 is TGTGCTAGTGGTTTGGTTTATGGGCCTAGCGGGAGGGCCACCCCCGGGGAGCTGTTTTTT. The whole variable domain, remainder taken from reference TRBV12-5 and TRBJ2-2, is DARVTQTPRHKVTEMGQEVTMRCQPILGHNTVFWYRQTMMQGLELLAYFRNRAPLDDSGMPKDRFSAEMPDATLATLKIQPSEPRDSAVYFCASGLVYGPSGRATPGELFFGEGSRLTVL.

This rearrangement joins TRBV9 to TRBJ2-1; D ambiguous. Per germline, CDR1 SGDLS and CDR2 YYNGEE. This CDR3 is built from 13 residues. V was clipped by 4 bases and J by 7 bases, with 12 bases between them. CDR3 region: CASSPHAWNEQFF. The DNA for the CDR3 is TGTGCCAGCAGCCCTCATGCGTGGAATGAGCAGTTCTTC.

The chain couples TRBV20-1 to TRBJ1-2; 8 nucleotides align to TRBD1. J was trimmed by 2 bases and V by 3 bases; bases with no gene match: 11. The germline V gene encodes CDR1 DFQATT and CDR2 SNEGSKA (reference sequence). The CDR3 sequence is 16 residues long. CDR3 DNA sequence: TGCAGTGCTAGTAGGGGCCTGTGGACAGGGAACTATGGCTACACCTTC. Protein product: CSASRGLWTGNYGYTF.

The genes are TRBV7-8 and TRBJ2-7; 9 bases match TRBD1. The CDR3 contains 16 residues. Per the germline V gene, CDR1 is SGHVS and CDR2 is FQNEAQ. The junction had 7 bases not matched to a gene; V was cut back by 1 base and J by 3 bases. The CDR3 reads CASSLEGGQGHYEQYF. The CDR3 DNA follows: TGTGCCAGCAGCTTAGAGGGGGGACAGGGCCACTACGAGCAGTACTTC. The full variable domain, completed using reference TRBV7-8 and TRBJ2-7, is GAGVSQSPRYKVAKRGQDVALRCDPISGHVSLFWYQQALGQGPEFLTYFQNEAQLDKSGLPSDRFFAERPEGSVSTLKIQRTQQEDSAVYLCASSLEGGQGHYEQYFGPGTRLTVT.

This clone has only a few counts. The J gene is TRBJ1-4, the V gene TRBV4-2; D might be TRBD1 (6 bases). This CDR3 region has 16 residues. CDR1 is LGHNA and CDR2 is YNFKEQ in the germline V gene. The V end lost 4 bases, the J end lost 4 bases, and 16 bases lay between the germline ends. This CDR3 reads CASSRPMAQGNEKLFF. As DNA, the CDR3 is TGTGCCAGCAGCCGCCCGATGGCACAGGGTAATGAAAAACTGTTTTTT.

The J gene is TRBJ1-5, the V gene TRBV28; 7 nucleotides line up with TRBD1. CDR3 size: 13 residues. V shed 6 bases and J 4 bases; nucleotides not matched to a gene: 3. CDR1 is MDHEN and CDR2 is SYDVKM in the germline V gene. DNA for the CDR3: TGTGCCAGCAGGGGACAGCAAAATCAGCCCCAGCATTTT. Translation gives CASRGQQNQPQHF.

The chain has TRBV2 and TRBJ1-5; 7 bases map to TRBD1. J lost 3 bases, V lost 7 bases, and 6 bases had no gene match. This CDR3 has 14 residues. Germline V gene data show CDR1 as SNHLY and CDR2 as FYNNEI. This CDR3 is CASTRDSPNQPQHF. As DNA, the CDR3 is TGTGCCAGCACCCGGGACAGTCCCAATCAGCCCCAGCATTTT.

V and J are TRBV4-3 and TRBJ1-2; D might be TRBD1 (6 bases). The CDR3 runs 18 residues. Germline-derived CDR1 and CDR2 are LGHNA and YSLEER. The V and J ends lost 0 bases and 4 bases respectively, with 21 bases between them. CDR3 protein: CASSQDRIQTGFGYGYTF. In DNA, the CDR3 is TGCGCCAGCAGCCAAGATCGGATTCAAACAGGGTTTGGCTATGGCTACACCTTC.

V gene TRBV7-3 combines with J gene TRBJ2-2, with D possibly TRBD2 on 6 matching bases. Trimming cost V 5 bases and J 8 bases, with 15 bases left between them. CDR3 size: 14 residues. Per germline, CDR1 SGHTA and CDR2 FQGTGA. DNA of the CDR3: TGTGCCAGCAGCCCCCCCGGGAGTACGGGGGAGCTGTTTTTT. Translating it yields CASSPPGSTGELFF.

This rearrangement joins TRBV2 to TRBJ2-7, with D tentatively TRBD2 (6 bases). Trimming left V 2 bases short and J 4 bases short, with 12 bases between. The CDR3 contains 14 residues. Germline CDR1 SNHLY, CDR2 FYNNEI. Here the CDR3 DNA reads TGTGCCAGCAGTGAACCGTACGCGGGGTACGAGCAGTACTTC. This gives the protein CASSEPYAGYEQYF.

Only a few counts were recorded for this clone. The genes are TRBV9 and TRBJ1-4; D is possibly TRBD1 (6 bases). CDR1 SGDLS and CDR2 YYNGEE come from the germline V gene. The V gene lost 3 bases and the J gene lost 8 bases, with 17 bases spanning the gap. This CDR3 is 15 amino acids long. The chain's CDR3 is CASSEIQGRGEKLFF. The CDR3 DNA sequence: TGTGCCAGCAGCGAAATACAGGGCCGCGGCGAAAAACTGTTTTTT.

The chain joins TRBV6-4 to TRBJ2-7; 7 bases line up with TRBD2. Unmatched junction bases numbered 15, after V lost 8 bases and J lost 2 bases. The CDR3 sequence is 16 residues long. Germline-derived CDR1 and CDR2 are MRHNA and SNTAGT. The CDR3 here is CASAGLRAGDTYEQYV. CDR3 in DNA: TGTGCCAGCGCAGGACTAAGGGCGGGGGATACCTACGAGCAGTACGTC.

The V gene is TRBV10-3, the J gene TRBJ2-7, with a weak D call TRBD2 (6 bases). Germline V gives CDR1 ENHRY, CDR2 SYGVKD. V gave up 6 bases and J gave up 7 bases, with 25 bases separating them. This CDR3 spans 16 amino acids. CDR3 nucleotide sequence: TGTGCCATCAGCGGTACCGTGGGCGGGATGGATCGGGAGCAGTACTTC. This codes for CAISGTVGGMDREQYF.

This clone was found a few times. The chain combines TRBV19 with TRBJ2-1, with 9 bases that match TRBD1. The CDR3 sequence is 16 residues long. With 1 base clipped from V and 8 bases from J, the junction kept 9 bases outside the gene matches. CDR1 and CDR2 (germline): LNHDA, SQIVND (reference sequence). The CDR3 region has the DNA TGTGCCAGTAGTATAGTGGGACAGGGTCCTGCGGATGAGCAGTTCTTC. Its protein product is CASSIVGQGPADEQFF.

This chain links TRBV5-6 with TRBJ2-1; D not resolved. The CDR3 length is 11 residues. The germline V gene has CDR1 SGHDT and CDR2 YYEEEE. V shed 1 base and J shed 10 bases, with 6 bases lying between them. CDR3 amino acids: CASSLSFEQFF. DNA of the CDR3: TGTGCCAGCAGCTTGTCTTTCGAGCAGTTCTTC.

The chain combines TRBV3-1 (or the pseudogene TRBV3-2) with TRBJ1-1, with D perhaps TRBD1 (5 bases). V lost 4 bases, J lost 5 bases, and 14 bases lay in between. The CDR3 covers 14 residues. Germline V CDR1 and CDR2: LGHDT, YNNKEL (reference sequence). CDR3 nucleotides: TGTGCCAGCAGCCGGCGGGACTATGGGACTGAAGCTTTCTTT. This encodes CASSRRDYGTEAFF.

A few counts support this clone. This chain connects TRBV6-4 to TRBJ2-1; a possible D gene is TRBD2 (5 bases). Between the trimmed V and J ends, which lost 3 bases and 0 bases, there was a span of 9 bases. The CDR3 runs to 15 residues. In germline, CDR1 is MRHNA, CDR2 SNTAGT. The CDR3 protein is CASSESGSSYNEQFF. CDR3 bases: TGTGCCAGCAGTGAATCTGGGAGCTCCTACAATGAGCAGTTCTTC.

The V and J genes are TRBV7-2 and TRBJ2-7; 9 bases fit TRBD1. V shed 5 bases and J 3 bases; nucleotides not matched to a gene: 8. This CDR3 is 15 amino acids long. Germline values: CDR1 SGHTA, CDR2 FQGNSA. CDR3 residues: CASSRLGQGVYEQYF. CDR3 nucleotide sequence: TGTGCCAGCAGCCGTCTGGGACAGGGTGTCTACGAGCAGTACTTC.

The chain couples TRBV3-1 (or the pseudogene TRBV3-2) to TRBJ1-2; D unresolved. Trimming cost V 1 base and J 5 bases, with 17 bases left between them. Germline CDR1 reads LGHDT; CDR2 reads YNNKEL (reference sequence). This CDR3 region has 16 residues. CDR3 DNA sequence: TGTGCCAGCAGCCAAGTGACCCCGGGGTCCAAATATGGCTACACCTTC. Its translation: CASSQVTPGSKYGYTF.

The V call is TRBV28, the J call TRBJ1-2; a possible D gene is TRBD1 (5 bases). CDR1 MDHEN and CDR2 SYDVKM come from the germline V gene. Trimming shortened V by 2 bases and J by 0 bases, and 7 bases separated the two germline ends. The CDR3 has 14 residues. The CDR3 loop reads CASSLGTPNYGYTF. The CDR3 DNA is TGTGCCAGCAGTTTAGGGACTCCTAACTATGGCTACACCTTC.

The chain couples TRBV24-1 to TRBJ2-3; 9 bases match TRBD1. Germline loops: CDR1 KGHDR, CDR2 SFDVKD. The CDR3 is 18 amino acids. V was clipped by 3 bases and J by 2 bases; unmatched bases: 11. The CDR3 protein is CATSDPGAGTGFTDTQYF. The CDR3 nucleotides read TGTGCCACCAGTGATCCTGGTGCCGGGACAGGGTTCACAGATACGCAGTATTTT.

The V and J genes are TRBV19 and TRBJ1-5, with 7 bases aligning to TRBD1. The CDR3 runs to 13 residues. With V trimmed by 5 bases and J by 4 bases, 2 bases remained unmatched. The germline V gene has CDR1 LNHDA and CDR2 SQIVND (reference sequence). CDR3 in DNA: TGTGCCAGTAGTCCGGGACAGAATCAGCCCCAGCATTTT. Its translation is CASSPGQNQPQHF.

This rearrangement joins TRBV6-2 or TRBV6-3 to TRBJ2-7, with 7 bases matching TRBD1. Germline assignment: CDR1 MNHEY and CDR2 SVGEGT. The ends lost 0 bases at V and 0 bases at J; junction bases unmatched: 5. The CDR3 extends over 16 amino acids. The CDR3 is CASSYSGQAISYEQYV. CDR3 DNA sequence: TGTGCCAGCAGTTACTCCGGACAGGCAATCTCCTACGAGCAGTACGTC.

The rearrangement uses TRBV5-1 and TRBJ2-1, with 7 bases that match TRBD2. In germline, CDR1 is SGHRS, CDR2 YFSETQ. V was clipped by 6 bases and J by 6 bases; unmatched bases: 12. The length of the CDR3 is 15 residues. Here the CDR3 reads CASTPQLTSFNEQFF. As DNA, the CDR3 is TGCGCCAGCACCCCTCAGCTGACTAGCTTCAATGAGCAGTTCTTC. Using reference TRBV5-1 and TRBJ2-1 for the parts outside the CDR3, the full variable domain is KAGVTQTPRYLIKTRGQQVTLSCSPISGHRSVSWYQQTPGQGLQFLFEYFSETQRNKGNFPGRFSGRQFSNSRSEMNVSTLELGDSALYLCASTPQLTSFNEQFFGPGTRLTVL.

In nucleotides, the CDR3 is TGTGCCAGCAGCTTAGTGGCAGGGGTGATTGAAGCTTTCTTT. Encoded protein: CASSLVAGVIEAFF. V and J are TRBV11-2 and TRBJ1-1; D is possibly TRBD1 (6 bases). The CDR3 runs to 14 residues. The germline gives CDR1 SGHAT, CDR2 FQNNGV. V was cut by 1 base and J by 7 bases, with 13 bases left in between.

The chain is built from TRBV18 and TRBJ1-3; D is uncertain. The V and J ends lost 5 bases and 2 bases respectively, with 10 bases between them. CDR3 length: 14 amino acids. Germline CDR1 KGHSH, CDR2 LQKENI. In nucleotides, the CDR3 is TGTGCCAGCTCAGAGAGGGCAGCTGGAAACACCATATATTTT. This codes for CASSERAAGNTIYF.

The chain uses TRBV19 and TRBJ1-1, with 7 nucleotides matching TRBD1. V dropped 5 bases and J dropped 1; count of bases not matched to a gene: 7. CDR3 size: 15 residues. From germline, CDR1 is LNHDA and CDR2 SQIVND (reference sequence). CDR3 bases: TGTGCCAGTAGTTCAAAGGGGACAGCGAACACTGAAGCTTTCTTT. Translation: CASSSKGTANTEAFF.

The rearrangement uses TRBV4-3 and TRBJ1-3; TRBD1 is a possible D gene (6 bases). This CDR3 comprises 15 residues. Trimming cost V 1 base and J 7 bases, with 14 bases left between them. Germline assignment: CDR1 LGHNA and CDR2 YSLEER. The CDR3 nucleotides are TGCGCCAGCAGCCAAGGGTCAGGGGTAGGGAACACCATATATTTT. As protein: CASSQGSGVGNTIYF.

Only one count was recorded for this clone. The gene calls are TRBV7-3 and TRBJ2-2; 8 bases map to TRBD2. The CDR3 consists of 16 residues. Germline V lookup: CDR1 SGHTA, CDR2 FQGTGA. V lost 5 bases and J lost 1; bases outside the gene matches: 6. CDR3 amino acids: CASSLQAGGNTGELFF. CDR3 DNA: TGTGCCAGCAGCCTCCAGGCGGGAGGGAACACCGGGGAGCTGTTTTTT. Drawing the rest from reference TRBV7-3 and TRBJ2-2, the complete variable domain is GAGVSQTPSNKVTEKGKYVELRCDPISGHTALYWYRQSLGQGPEFLIYFQGTGAADDSGLPNDRFFAVRPEGSVSTLKIQRTERGDSAVYLCASSLQAGGNTGELFFGEGSRLTVL.

This clone has only a few counts. The J gene is TRBJ1-6, the V gene TRBV2; maybe TRBD1 (6 bases). The length of the CDR3 is 15 residues. Germline V gene data show CDR1 as SNHLY and CDR2 as FYNNEI. V was pared by 7 bases and J by 7 bases, with 17 bases between. CDR3 sequence reads: CASNLGGAENSPLHF. DNA for the CDR3: TGTGCCAGCAATTTAGGGGGGGCGGAAAATTCACCCCTCCACTTT.

V usage is TRBV9 and J usage is TRBJ2-2, with 7 bases fitting TRBD2. Germline loops: CDR1 SGDLS, CDR2 YYNGEE. The V and J ends lost 2 bases and 3 bases, in that order; junction bases with no gene match: 1. The CDR3 runs to 14 residues. The CDR3 loop is CASSVRGDTGELFF. CDR3 coding DNA: TGTGCCAGCAGCGTCCGGGGGGACACCGGGGAGCTGTTTTTT. The full variable domain, in which reference TRBV9 and TRBJ2-2 provide the parts outside the CDR3, is DSGVTQTPKHLITATGQRVTLRCSPRSGDLSVYWYQQSLDQGLQFLIQYYNGEERAKGNILERFSAQQFPDLHSELNLSSLELGDSALYFCASSVRGDTGELFFGEGSRLTVL.

The DNA of the CDR3 is TGTGCCACCAGCAGAGATCGGAGCCGTACGGTACGAGACAATCAGCCCCAGCATTTT. Its protein is CATSRDRSRTVRDNQPQHF. The chain carries TRBV15 and TRBJ1-5; the D is unclear. The V gene's germline CDR1 is LNHNV and CDR2 YYDKDF (reference sequence). CDR3 length: 19 amino acids. V was pared by 0 bases and J by 3 bases, with 21 bases between. Based on the CDR3 plus reference TRBV15 and TRBJ1-5, the full variable domain is DAMVIQNPRYQVTQFGKPVTLSCSQTLNHNVMYWYQQKSSQAPKLLFHYYDKDFNNEADTPDNFQSRRPNTSFCFLDIRSPGLGDTAMYLCATSRDRSRTVRDNQPQHFGDGTRLSIL.